Shown below are 3 T cell receptor beta chains from a single sample sequenced in a study of PD-L1 blockade in urothelial cancer. The assay was immunoSEQ multiplex PCR, and TCRdb's table has in-frame clones only and misses some. Of tens of thousands of clones in the sample, 85% to 90% were seen once. Noted time point: pretreatment peripheral blood. Sequenced here: PBMCs, sampled around atezolizumab (anti-PD-L1) treatment. The receptors were sampled from a man between 60 and 75 years old with urothelial cancer.

The chain has TRBV28 and TRBJ2-7, with 10 bases lining up with TRBD2. This CDR3 is 16 amino acids long. V trimming: 6 bases; J trimming: 4 bases; junction bases outside the gene matches: 12. Germline V lookup: CDR1 MDHEN, CDR2 SYDVKM. The CDR3 region has the DNA TGTGCCAGCAGGATCCCAACACCTAGCGGGAGTTACGAGCAGTACTTC. Amino acids: CASRIPTPSGSYEQYF.

The chain combines TRBV30 with TRBJ1-5; 7 bases are shared with TRBD1. CDR1 is GTSNPN, CDR2 SVGIG, per germline (reference sequence). The CDR3 totals 14 residues. Trimming cost V 2 bases and J 6 bases; bases outside gene matches: 7. The CDR3 DNA sequence: TGTGCCTGGAGTTATACAGGGGAAATTCAGCCCCAGCATTTT. As protein: CAWSYTGEIQPQHF. Supplemented by reference TRBV30 and TRBJ1-5, the full variable domain reads SQTIHQWPATLVQPVGSPLSLECTVEGTSNPNLYWYRQAAGRGLQLLFYSVGIGQISSEVPQNLSASRPQDRQFILSSKKLLLSDSGFYLCAWSYTGEIQPQHFGDGTRLSIL.

V and J are TRBV5-1 and TRBJ2-7, with TRBD1 matching over 7 bases. The CDR3 is 15 amino acids. Germline trimming cut 5 bases from V and 5 bases from J; bases unmatched to any gene: 13. The germline V gene encodes CDR1 SGHRS and CDR2 YFSETQ. The CDR3 nucleotides are TGCGCCAGCAGTTCGAACAGGGGACGGGTTGACGAGCAGTACTTC. It yields the protein CASSSNRGRVDEQYF.